This entry concerns a single T cell receptor beta chain. There are 14 residues in the CDR3. Germline CDR1 SGHAT, CDR2 FQNNGV. Trimming cost V 0 bases and J 5 bases; bases outside gene matches: 1. The PCR contained 60 Vbeta and 13 Jbeta primers. Only in-frame clones appear in the TCRdb table, and some are missing; sequencing was by immunoSEQ multiplex PCR. Seen here are some 160,000 clones, approximately 84% observed once, and the top ten hold approximately 6.5%. This sample is drawn from a study of cytomegalovirus exposure and HLA in healthy donors. This TCR came from a male donor in good health and CMV-seropositive. The chain combines TRBV11-2 with TRBJ2-3; 8 bases agree with TRBD2. The sequenced sample consisted of PBMCs. The CDR3 here is CASSLDGRGDTQYF. The CDR3 bases are TGTGCCAGCAGCTTAGACGGGAGGGGAGATACGCAGTATTTT. The whole variable domain, filled in from reference TRBV11-2 and TRBJ2-3, reads EAGVAQSPRYKIIEKRQSVAFWCNPISGHATLYWYQQILGQGPKLLIQFQNNGVVDDSQLPKDRFSAERLKGVDSTLKIQPAKLEDSAVYLCASSLDGRGDTQYFGPGTRLTVL.